This T cell receptor (beta chain) was sequenced for a study of beta chain features in type 1 diabetes. Isolated RNA was reverse transcribed in full, so expressed TCRB transcripts were sequenced. The assay was immunoSEQ multiplex PCR, and TCRdb's table has in-frame clones only and misses some. The sample includes 430,000 or so clones, approximately 10% of them seen just once. Study outcomes and limitations: For type 1 diabetes patients, VDJ junctions showed fewer insertions and more deletions. For Type 1 diabetes patients, all four CD4+ subsets carried TCRB CDR3s that were moderately but significantly shorter. Unsettled here was the matter of whether HLA type influences TCRB rearrangement.

Only a few counts were recorded for this clone. Its antigen is unknown. The germline gives CDR1 LNHNV, CDR2 YYDKDF (reference sequence). The CDR3 length is 15 residues. The ends lost 3 bases at V and 2 bases at J; junction bases unmatched: 5. This sequence originates from a woman aged 18-30 years in good health. The sample was naive CD4+ T cells from blood. The V call is TRBV15, the J call TRBJ2-3; 7 bases align to TRBD1. The CDR3 loop is CATSSRRGITDTQYF. The CDR3 DNA is TGTGCCACCAGCAGCCGCAGGGGGATCACAGATACGCAGTATTTT.